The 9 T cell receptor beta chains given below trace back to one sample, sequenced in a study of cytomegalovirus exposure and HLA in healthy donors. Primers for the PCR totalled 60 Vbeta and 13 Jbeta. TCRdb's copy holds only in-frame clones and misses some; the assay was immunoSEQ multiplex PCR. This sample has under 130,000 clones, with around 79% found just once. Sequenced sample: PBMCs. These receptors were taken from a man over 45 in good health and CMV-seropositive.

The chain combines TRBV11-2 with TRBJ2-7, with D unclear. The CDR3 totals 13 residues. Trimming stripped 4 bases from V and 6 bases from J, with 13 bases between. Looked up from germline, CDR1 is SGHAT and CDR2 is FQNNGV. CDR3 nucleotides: TGTGCCAGCAGCTCGAGCCCTTCAAGCGAGCAGTACTTC. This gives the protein CASSSSPSSEQYF.

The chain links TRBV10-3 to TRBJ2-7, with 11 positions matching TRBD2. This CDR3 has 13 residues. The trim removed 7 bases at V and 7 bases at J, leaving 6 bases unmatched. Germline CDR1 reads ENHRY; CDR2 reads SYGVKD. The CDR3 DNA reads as TGTGCCATCAAACTAGCGGGAGCGGAAGAGCAGTACTTC. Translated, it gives CAIKLAGAEEQYF.

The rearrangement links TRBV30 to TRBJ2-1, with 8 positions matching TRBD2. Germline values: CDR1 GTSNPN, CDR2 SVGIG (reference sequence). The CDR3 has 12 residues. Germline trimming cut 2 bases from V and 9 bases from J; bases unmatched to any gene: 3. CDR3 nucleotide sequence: TGTGCCTGGAGTTTGGCGGGAGGTGAGCAGTTCTTC. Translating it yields CAWSLAGGEQFF.

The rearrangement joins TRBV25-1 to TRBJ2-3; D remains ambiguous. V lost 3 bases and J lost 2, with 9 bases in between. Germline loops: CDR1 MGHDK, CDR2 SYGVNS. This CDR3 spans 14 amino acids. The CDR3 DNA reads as TGTGCCAGCAGTGACCCGACAAACACAGATACGCAGTATTTT. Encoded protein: CASSDPTNTDTQYF. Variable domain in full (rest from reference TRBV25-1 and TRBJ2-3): EADIYQTPRYLVIGTGKKITLECSQTMGHDKMYWYQQDPGMELHLIHYSYGVNSTEKGDLSSESTVSRIRTEHFPLTLESARPSHTSQYLCASSDPTNTDTQYFGPGTRLTVL.

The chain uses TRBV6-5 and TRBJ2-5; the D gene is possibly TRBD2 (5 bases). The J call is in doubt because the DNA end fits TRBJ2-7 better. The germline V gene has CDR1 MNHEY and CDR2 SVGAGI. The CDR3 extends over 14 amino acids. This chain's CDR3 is CASSPSGSSYEQYF. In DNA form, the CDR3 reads TGTGCCAGCAGCCCCAGCGGAAGCTCCTACGAGCAGTACTTC.

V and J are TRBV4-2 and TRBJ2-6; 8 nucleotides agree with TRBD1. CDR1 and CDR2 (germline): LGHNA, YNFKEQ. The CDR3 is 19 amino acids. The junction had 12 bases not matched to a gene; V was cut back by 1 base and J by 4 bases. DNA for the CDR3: TGTGCCAGCAGCCAAGGCACCGCAGGGGGCGCGAGAGGGGCCAACGTCCTGACTTTC. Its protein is CASSQGTAGGARGANVLTF.

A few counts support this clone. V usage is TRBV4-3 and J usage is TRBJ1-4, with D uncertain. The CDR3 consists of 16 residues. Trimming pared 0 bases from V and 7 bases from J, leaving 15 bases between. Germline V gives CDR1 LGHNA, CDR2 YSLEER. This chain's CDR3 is CASSQDPQVEGEKLFF. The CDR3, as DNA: TGCGCCAGCAGCCAAGATCCCCAGGTAGAGGGTGAAAAACTGTTTTTT.

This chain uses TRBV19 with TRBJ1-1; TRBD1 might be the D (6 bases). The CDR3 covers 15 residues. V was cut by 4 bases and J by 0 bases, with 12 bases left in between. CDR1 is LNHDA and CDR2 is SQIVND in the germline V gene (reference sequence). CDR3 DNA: TGTGCCAGTAGTACAGGACAGCCCCTGAACACTGAAGCTTTCTTT. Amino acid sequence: CASSTGQPLNTEAFF.

The CDR3 here is CASGDFYGTDTQYF. The CDR3 DNA reads as TGCGCCAGTGGGGACTTTTACGGCACAGATACGCAGTATTTT. This rearrangement joins TRBV5-1 to TRBJ2-3; possible D gene TRBD2, 6 bases. Germline CDR1 is SGHRS and CDR2 is YFSETQ. With 8 bases removed from V and 1 base from J, the gap between germline ends came to 14 bases. CDR3 length equals 14 residues.